This T cell receptor (beta chain) derives from a study of cytomegalovirus exposure and HLA in healthy donors. PCR amplification relied on 60 Vbeta primers (plus 13 Jbeta primers). The assay was immunoSEQ multiplex PCR, and TCRdb's table has in-frame clones only and misses some. The sample holds 60,000 to 85,000 clones. Points on this clone: What it binds is unknown.

Trimming pared 7 bases from V and 4 bases from J, leaving 13 bases between. Germline CDR1 LGHNT, CDR2 FRNRAP. The CDR3 sequence is 13 residues long. Each donor's status was that of a healthy bone marrow donor. The study, taken as a whole, reports: The authors later linked a missense DCLRE1C variant to TCR beta V- and J-gene trimming.

The chain links TRBV12-5 to TRBJ2-5; D possibly corresponds to TRBD1 (5 bases). The clonotype comes from a man in his fifties or sixties in good health and CMV-seropositive. Sequenced: PBMCs. The DNA for the CDR3 is TGTGCTAGTGCTGACAGTAGAGGAGAGACCCAGTACTTC. It is translated as CASADSRGETQYF.